Listed here is a single TCR beta chain. Its antigen is as yet unknown. This sample was taken from a study of T cell responses to AZD1222 COVID-19 vaccine. The wider study: Timing groups of about 4 and about 12 weeks for second doses were pooled. General study results and limits: Donors in the cohort were predominantly white British and more often female, and clonal diversity was possibly underestimated. There were vaccine-associated CD4 TCRs across spike, dominant at 160-218 and 743-854.

Here immunoSEQ multiplex PCR was the method, and the copy in TCRdb shows in-frame clones only, minus some. The table lists just under 55,000 clones, roughly 90% of them singletons, with around 2% in the top ten. The germline V gene encodes CDR1 MNHEY and CDR2 SMNVEV (reference sequence). V shed 6 bases and J shed 0 bases, with 9 bases lying between them. The CDR3 runs to 13 residues. The receptor's source is an adult in good health. The sample here was peripheral blood, taken on day 0 of AZD1222 vaccination. This chain joins TRBV27 and TRBJ2-7; D is possibly TRBD1 (6 bases). The CDR3 nucleotides read TGTGCCAGCAGGAGGGGGAGCTCCTACGAGCAGTACTTC. This encodes CASRRGSSYEQYF.